The clone carrying this TCR beta chain was counted a few times. Antigen: not known. It was with 60 Vbeta and 13 Jbeta primers that the PCR ran. Repertoires were generated with immunoSEQ multiplex PCR, while TCRdb's copy carries only in-frame clones and drops some. In the table there are fewer than 130,000 clones, just over 75% of which are singletons. The sample originates from a study of cytomegalovirus exposure and HLA in healthy donors. Study details: The Caucasian-associated ancestry cluster held 65% to 90% of around 380 genotyped donors.

Study-wide findings and caveats: The authors considered a cluster of highly shared sequence variants likely to be a sequencing artifact. A previous analysis found most TCR beta V segments productive roughly 90% or roughly 30% of the time.

The specimen sequenced was PBMCs. This receptor was obtained from a man between 25 and 39 years old in good health and CMV-seropositive.

CDR3: CASSVSAGSTDTQYF. The CDR3 coding sequence is TGTGCCAGCAGTGTATCGGCGGGAAGCACAGATACGCAGTATTTT. The chain links TRBV2 to TRBJ2-3; tentatively, D is TRBD2 (6 bases). The CDR3 is made up of 15 amino acids. Deletions cut 4 bases from V and 0 bases from J, with 11 bases between. CDR1 and CDR2 from the germline V gene are SNHLY and FYNNEI. Looking up the rest from reference TRBV2 and TRBJ2-3 gives the full variable domain: EPEVTQTPSHQVTQMGQEVILRCVPISNHLYFYWYRQILGQKVEFLVSFYNNEISEKSEIFDDQFSVERPDGSNFTLKIRSTKLEDSAMYFCASSVSAGSTDTQYFGPGTRLTVL.